The 21 T cell receptor beta chains in this list originate from one sample, sequenced in a study of T-cell memory formation after mild COVID-19. TCRdb recomputed calls from the 5' RACE reads with MiXCR, one row per CDR3 protein. There are some 260,000 distinct CDR3 sequences in the sample; about 15% occur only once, and roughly 3.6% lies in the top ten. The specimen was PBMCs or a T cell subset sorted from them (not recorded which). These TCRs come from a man between 18 and 35 years old who had mild COVID-19 (a few samples of this study predate the infection). Cell type and time point are not known.

This chain links TRBV6-6 with TRBJ2-5, with TRBD1 matching over 10 bases. CDR1 is MNHNY and CDR2 is SVGAGI in the germline V gene (reference sequence). Trimming cost V 5 bases and J 4 bases; bases outside gene matches: 4. This CDR3 contains 14 residues. The CDR3 loop is CASSLWTGGETQYF. The CDR3 DNA follows: TGTGCCAGCAGTCTCTGGACAGGGGGAGAGACCCAGTACTTC.

This clonotype showed up just a few times. V and J are TRBV6-5 and TRBJ1-2; tentative D call: TRBD1 (5 bases). This CDR3 is built from 14 residues. Deletions cut 6 bases from V and 4 bases from J, with 15 bases between. Germline CDR1 MNHEY, CDR2 SVGAGI. This chain's CDR3 is CASRRGSSSYGYTF. As DNA, the CDR3 is TGTGCCAGCAGAAGGGGCAGCTCCAGCTATGGCTACACCTTC.

This clonotype was detected many times. The rearrangement links TRBV12-3 or TRBV12-4 to TRBJ2-6, with no clear D. This CDR3 is built from 13 residues. Trimming stripped 3 bases from V and 4 bases from J, with 4 bases between. The CDR3 sequence is CASSFTGANVLTF. The CDR3 region has the DNA TGTGCCAGCAGTTTCACCGGGGCCAACGTCCTGACTTTC.

This clonotype was observed a handful of times. The chain recombines TRBV28 with TRBJ1-1, with 8 nucleotides matching TRBD1. CDR3 length: 11 residues. CDR1 is MDHEN and CDR2 is SYDVKM in the germline V gene. V gave up 2 bases and J gave up 11 bases; unmatched junction bases: 1. The CDR3 coding sequence is TGTGCCAGCAGTTTAAGACAGGGGGCTTTCTTT. As protein: CASSLRQGAFF.

This clonotype was picked up one time. This rearrangement joins TRBV12-3 or TRBV12-4 to TRBJ1-6, with D perhaps TRBD1 (5 bases). Trimming removed 4 bases at V and 7 bases at J, with 8 bases between. The CDR3 runs 13 residues. For the CDR3, the DNA is TGTGCCAGCAGTTATCGGGACAATTCACCCCTCCACTTT. Translating gives CASSYRDNSPLHF.

The rearrangement joins TRBV6-5 to TRBJ2-5; TRBD2 aligns across 8 bases. This CDR3 comprises 16 residues. CDR1 and CDR2 (germline): MNHEY, SVGAGI. V shed 5 bases and J 0 bases; nucleotides not matched to a gene: 8. The CDR3 loop reads CASSPAGDPYQETQYF. DNA for the CDR3: TGTGCCAGCAGTCCAGCGGGGGACCCGTACCAAGAGACCCAGTACTTC.

The chain joins TRBV7-9 to TRBJ1-5; tentatively, D is TRBD1 (5 bases). There are 13 residues in the CDR3. Germline loops: CDR1 SEHNR, CDR2 FQNEAQ (reference sequence). Trimming shortened V by 5 bases and J by 6 bases, and 11 bases separated the two germline ends. In nucleotides, the CDR3 is TGTGCCAGCAGCCATGGGACCAGTCAGCCCCAGCATTTT. As protein: CASSHGTSQPQHF.

This clonotype was detected only a few times. V usage is TRBV7-2 and J usage is TRBJ2-7; 14 bases agree with TRBD2. The CDR3 sequence is 15 residues long. V was pared by 5 bases and J by 4 bases, with 4 bases of the junction left unmatched. Per germline, CDR1 SGHTA and CDR2 FQGNSA. Here the CDR3 reads CASSPRLAGGYEQYF. The CDR3 DNA is TGTGCCAGCAGCCCCAGACTAGCGGGGGGGTACGAGCAGTACTTC.

This clonotype was counted a few times. The chain is built from TRBV5-1 and TRBJ1-2; D is undetermined. In germline, CDR1 is SGHRS, CDR2 YFSETQ. Trimming left V 1 base short and J 8 bases short, with 12 bases between. This CDR3 has 13 residues. CDR3 nucleotide sequence: TGCGCCAGCAGCTTGAGGGTGGCGGGCGGCTACACCTTC. Translating it yields CASSLRVAGGYTF. The whole variable domain, remainder taken from reference TRBV5-1 and TRBJ1-2, is KAGVTQTPRYLIKTRGQQVTLSCSPISGHRSVSWYQQTPGQGLQFLFEYFSETQRNKGNFPGRFSGRQFSNSRSEMNVSTLELGDSALYLCASSLRVAGGYTFGSGTRLTVV.

This clonotype was picked up a small number of times. J is TRBJ1-1 and V is TRBV20-1; no reliable D call. Germline loops: CDR1 DFQATT, CDR2 SNEGSKA (reference sequence). The CDR3 loop spans 14 amino acids. Deletions cut 6 bases from V and 4 bases from J, with 18 bases between. The CDR3, as DNA: TGCAGTGCAATAGCCTCGGGGTTCGGCACTGAAGCTTTCTTT. This encodes CSAIASGFGTEAFF.

The chain joins TRBV3-1 to TRBJ2-3; 7 nucleotides line up with TRBD2. V lost 5 bases to trimming and J lost 3 bases; unmatched junction nucleotides: 5. CDR3 size: 14 residues. Germline CDR1 and CDR2: LGHDT and YNNKEL (reference sequence). This chain's CDR3 is CASSSTGGTDTQYF. Written as DNA, the CDR3 is TGTGCCAGCAGCTCTACGGGGGGAACAGATACGCAGTATTTT.

Only a few counts were recorded for this clonotype. The chain links TRBV7-3 to TRBJ2-2, with D perhaps TRBD1 (7 bases). Germline V gives CDR1 SGHTA, CDR2 FQGTGA. V lost 0 bases and J lost 6, with 14 bases in between. This CDR3 comprises 16 residues. The CDR3 coding sequence is TGTGCCAGCAGCTTAACGGTGTCCAGGGGGGCCGGGGAGCTGTTTTTT. As protein: CASSLTVSRGAGELFF.

The chain combines TRBV12-3 or TRBV12-4 with TRBJ2-3; D possibly uses TRBD1 or TRBD2 (6 bases each). This CDR3 comprises 15 residues. The germline V and J ends were trimmed by 5 bases and 2 bases, with 14 bases remaining between them. The CDR3 is CASSGVGGHTDTQYF. Here the CDR3 DNA reads TGTGCCAGCAGTGGGGTCGGGGGCCACACAGATACGCAGTATTTT.

This clonotype was counted a few times. The V gene is TRBV7-9, the J gene TRBJ2-1; the D gene is possibly TRBD2 (7 bases). V gave up 7 bases and J gave up 6 bases, with 22 bases separating them. CDR1 and CDR2 from the germline V gene are SEHNR and FQNEAQ (reference sequence). The CDR3 is 16 residues long. CDR3 DNA: TGTGCCAGCATATTTGGATTGGGGGGGGCATCCAATGAGCAGTTCTTC. Amino acid sequence: CASIFGLGGASNEQFF.

This rearrangement joins TRBV7-9 to TRBJ1-3; 7 bases map to TRBD1. Germline V CDR1 and CDR2: SEHNR, FQNEAQ (reference sequence). The CDR3 covers 16 residues. The trim removed 0 bases at V and 0 bases at J, leaving 2 bases unmatched. The DNA for the CDR3 is TGTGCCAGCAGCTTAGCCCGGACAGGCTCTGGAAACACCATATATTTT. This translates into CASSLARTGSGNTIYF.

This clonotype was observed a handful of times. The chain joins TRBV5-1 to TRBJ2-3, with a tentative D call TRBD2 (7 bases). V was pared by 4 bases and J by 0 bases, with 18 bases between. The V gene's germline CDR1 is SGHRS and CDR2 YFSETQ. The CDR3 sequence is 17 residues long. The CDR3: CASSPPGGLASTDTQYF. The CDR3 DNA reads as TGCGCCAGCAGCCCACCGGGGGGCCTAGCAAGCACAGATACGCAGTATTTT.

This clonotype was recorded a few times. The J gene is TRBJ2-7, the V gene TRBV20-1; perhaps TRBD1 as D (6 bases). V lost 3 bases and J lost 4, with 13 bases in between. The V gene's germline CDR1 is DFQATT and CDR2 SNEGSKA (reference sequence). This CDR3 has 13 residues. CDR3 nucleotides: TGCAGTGCTAGGGTGGGGGCGTCGTACGAGCAGTACGTC. The encoded protein is CSARVGASYEQYV.

This clonotype has only a few counts. The rearrangement joins TRBV5-1 to TRBJ1-3, with TRBD1 as a possible D gene (5 bases). The CDR3 has 16 residues. The V gene lost 1 base and the J gene lost 0 bases, with 11 bases spanning the gap. CDR1 and CDR2 (germline): SGHRS, YFSETQ. The CDR3 region has the DNA TGCGCCAGCAGCTTGAACGGGGCTTCCTCTGGAAACACCATATATTTT. Amino acid sequence: CASSLNGASSGNTIYF. Full variable domain (rest looked up from reference TRBV5-1 and TRBJ1-3): KAGVTQTPRYLIKTRGQQVTLSCSPISGHRSVSWYQQTPGQGLQFLFEYFSETQRNKGNFPGRFSGRQFSNSRSEMNVSTLELGDSALYLCASSLNGASSGNTIYFGEGSWLTVV.

This clonotype has more than one count but fewer than ten. This sequence joins TRBV5-1 and TRBJ2-5; unclear D gene. The ends were cut back, 0 bases at V and 7 bases at J, with 7 bases in the middle. The CDR3 totals 12 residues. Germline values: CDR1 SGHRS, CDR2 YFSETQ. The CDR3 here is CASSLDIGTQYF. The CDR3, as DNA: TGCGCCAGCAGCTTGGACATTGGGACCCAGTACTTC.

This clonotype was seen a few times. In DNA form, the CDR3 reads TGTGCCAGCTCCGAGCTTGGAGGGAGAGAGACCCAGTACTTC. Its protein is CASSELGGRETQYF. The rearrangement links TRBV18 to TRBJ2-5; a possible D gene is TRBD2 (6 bases). Deletions cut 6 bases from V and 4 bases from J, with 15 bases between. Looked up from germline, CDR1 is KGHSH and CDR2 is LQKENI. This CDR3 is 14 amino acids long. Drawing the rest from reference TRBV18 and TRBJ2-5, the complete variable domain is NAGVMQNPRHLVRRRGQEARLRCSPMKGHSHVYWYRQLPEEGLKFMVYLQKENIIDESGMPKERFSAEFPKEGPSILRIQQVVRGDSAAYFCASSELGGRETQYFGPGTRLLVL.

This clonotype was seen many times. This rearrangement joins TRBV6-5 to TRBJ1-5, with D perhaps TRBD1 (5 bases). This CDR3 is built from 14 residues. Per the germline V gene, CDR1 is MNHEY and CDR2 is SVGAGI. V was shortened by 7 bases and J by 9 bases, with 19 bases between the two germline ends. CDR3 DNA: TGTGCCAGCACCTCAGGGTGGGGCTCGGGGCCCCAGCATTTT. Its translation: CASTSGWGSGPQHF.